This TCR beta chain was recovered during a study of identifying expanded T cells in peripheral blood. Study-wide points: Technical replicates showed roughly 1.2 changed clones; roughly two weeks about 16.4; four weeks 19. Clone count variance between roughly 2-week samples rose with total template count.

Germline-derived CDR1 and CDR2 are MNHNS and SASEGT. This CDR3 contains 16 residues. V shed 4 bases and J shed 4 bases, with 16 bases lying between them. Comments on this clone: The antigen is undetermined.

During the collection period, no donor immune events like infections were recorded. Sequencing used immunoSEQ multiplex PCR; TCRdb keeps in-frame clones, though not all of them. Found here are 60,000 or so clones, approximately 82% of them singletons; the top ten hold about 20%. Source material: blood. The sequence came from a person between 18 and 75 years old in good health. This chain connects TRBV6-1 to TRBJ1-4, with a weak D call TRBD1 (6 bases). CDR3 nucleotides: TGTGCCAGCAGTGGGGTTGTACAGGGTCGTAATGAAAAACTGTTTTTT. It encodes CASSGVVQGRNEKLFF.